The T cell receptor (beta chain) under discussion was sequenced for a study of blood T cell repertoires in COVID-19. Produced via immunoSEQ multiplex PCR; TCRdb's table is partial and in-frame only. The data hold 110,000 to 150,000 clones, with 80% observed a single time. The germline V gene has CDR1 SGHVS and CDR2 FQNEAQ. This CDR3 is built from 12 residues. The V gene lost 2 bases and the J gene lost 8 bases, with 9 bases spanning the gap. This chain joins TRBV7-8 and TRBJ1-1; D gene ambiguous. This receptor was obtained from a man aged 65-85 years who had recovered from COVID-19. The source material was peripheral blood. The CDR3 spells CASSLLPEEAFF. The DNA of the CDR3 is TGTGCCAGCAGCTTATTACCGGAGGAAGCTTTCTTT.